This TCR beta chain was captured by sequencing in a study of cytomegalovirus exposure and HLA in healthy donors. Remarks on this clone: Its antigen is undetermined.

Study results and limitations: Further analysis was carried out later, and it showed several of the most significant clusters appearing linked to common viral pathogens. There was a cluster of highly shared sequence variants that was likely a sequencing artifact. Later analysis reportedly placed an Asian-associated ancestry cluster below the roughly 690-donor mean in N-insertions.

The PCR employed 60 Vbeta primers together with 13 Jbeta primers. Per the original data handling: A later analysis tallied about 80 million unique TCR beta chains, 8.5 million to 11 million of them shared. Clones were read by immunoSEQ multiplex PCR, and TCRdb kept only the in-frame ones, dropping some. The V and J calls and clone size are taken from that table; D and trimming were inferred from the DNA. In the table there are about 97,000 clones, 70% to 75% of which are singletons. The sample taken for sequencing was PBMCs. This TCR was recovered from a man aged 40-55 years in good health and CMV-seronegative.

DNA of the CDR3: TGTGCCAGCAGCTACGGGACAGGGTATGAAAAACTGTTTTTT. The encoded protein is CASSYGTGYEKLFF. V and J are TRBV7-2 and TRBJ1-4, with 9 bases matching TRBD1. The CDR3 extends over 14 amino acids. The ends lost 4 bases at V and 6 bases at J; junction bases unmatched: 3. Germline assignment: CDR1 SGHTA and CDR2 FQGNSA.